This T cell receptor beta chain was sequenced for a study of shared clonotypes between healthy human individuals. The deep-level immunoSEQ assay was used. Produced via immunoSEQ multiplex PCR; TCRdb's table is partial and in-frame only. The sample yields 2 million to 2.5 million clones, more than 80% seen once. Germline V lookup: CDR1 LNHDA, CDR2 SQIVND (reference sequence). This CDR3 has 13 amino acids. Trimming left V 5 bases short and J 4 bases short, with 11 bases between. What was sequenced was naive CD4+ T cells from PBMCs. Subset denoted: CD45RA+ positively selected. The V call is TRBV19, the J call TRBJ2-5, with D maybe TRBD1 (6 bases). The TCR originated in a man between 18 and 29 years old in good health. Some clones in this sample may be carry-over from other donors' samples. The CDR3 DNA reads TGTGCCAGTAGTTACAGGGTCGGAGAGACCCAGTACTTC. Protein product: CASSYRVGETQYF. The full variable domain, completed using reference TRBV19 and TRBJ2-5, is DGGITQSPKYLFRKEGQNVTLSCEQNLNHDAMYWYRQDPGQGLRLIYYSQIVNDFQKGDIAEGYSVSREKKESFPLTVTSAQKNPTAFYLCASSYRVGETQYFGPGTRLLVL.